The following is a TCR beta chain sequence with its context. Its antigen is still unknown. The PCR ran on 60 Vbeta and 13 Jbeta primers. Assay used: immunoSEQ multiplex PCR; TCRdb lists only in-frame clones, some missing. The sample lists 210,000 or so clones; under 90% were seen once. The data belong to a study of cytomegalovirus exposure and HLA in healthy donors. Whole-study context: Membership in the Caucasian-associated ancestry cluster was found for around four fifths of 300 to 400 genotyped donors.

CDR1 and CDR2 (germline): SQVTM, ANQGSEA. With 4 bases removed from V and 3 bases from J, the gap between germline ends came to 12 bases. The CDR3 runs 14 residues. General study findings and limits: Sequencing likely caused a cluster of highly shared sequence variants. By a later analysis, the bulk of CMV-associated TCR beta chains appeared HLA-restricted. Apart from CMV serostatus, no immune exposure information was available.

The chain combines TRBV29-1 with TRBJ1-4, with D perhaps TRBD1 (6 bases). The sample was PBMCs. This TCR was recovered from a human donor in good health. CDR3 amino acids: CSVGGTISNEKLFF. CDR3 nucleotides: TGCAGCGTTGGGGGGACAATCTCTAATGAAAAACTGTTTTTT. The variable domain in full, with the rest retrieved from reference TRBV29-1 and TRBJ1-4, is SAVISQKPSRDICQRGTSLTIQCQVDSQVTMMFWYRQQPGQSLTLIATANQGSEATYESGFVIDKFPISRPNLTFSTLTVSNMSPEDSSIYLCSVGGTISNEKLFFGSGTQLSVL.